Each of the 13 T cell receptor beta chains below was sequenced from the same sample in a study of vaccination and CD4 T cells after COVID-19. Cultured CD4+ T cells had their DNA profiled by the Oncomine TCR Beta short-read assay. From the PCR reads, TCRdb called clonotypes with MiXCR, one entry per CDR3 protein. The sample has roughly 15,000 distinct CDR3 sequences, 40% to 50% seen once. Stated treatment: roughly 10-day PBMC culture with coronavirus spike peptide pools or control peptides (ViraFEST assay). Their cognate antigens are unknown. The sample consisted of CD4+ T cells from blood, cultured in vitro. The receptor source for this set is a human donor who had recovered from COVID-19.

V and J are TRBV10-2 and TRBJ1-6; D possibly corresponds to TRBD1 (5 bases). CDR1 is WSHSY, CDR2 SAAADI, per germline. V was clipped by 7 bases and J by 8 bases, with 18 bases between them. There are 15 residues in the CDR3. CDR3 coding DNA: TGCGCCAGCACTCCGGAGGCAGGGCTGCATTCACCCCTCCACTTT. This encodes CASTPEAGLHSPLHF.

The chain carries TRBV19 and TRBJ1-2, with D unresolved. The CDR3 has 15 amino acids. The ends were cut back, 7 bases at V and 1 base at J, with 16 bases in the middle. Germline CDR1 is LNHDA and CDR2 is SQIVND (reference sequence). The CDR3 nucleotides read TGTGCCAGTACCACTACGCCAGCCTATAACTATGGCTACACCTTC. It is translated as CASTTTPAYNYGYTF.

The V call is TRBV7-2, the J call TRBJ1-2; D gene uncertain. The CDR3 length is 13 residues. Trimming removed 0 bases from V and 7 bases from J, with 9 bases in between. Germline V gene lookup returns CDR1 SGHTA and CDR2 FQGNSA. The CDR3 spells CASSLANAAGYTF. The CDR3, as DNA: TGTGCCAGCAGCTTAGCAAACGCGGCTGGCTACACCTTC.

The table lists this clonotype with a few counts. The rearrangement links TRBV6-2 or TRBV6-3 to TRBJ1-6; a weak D match, TRBD1 (6 bases). The germline CDR1 and CDR2 sequences are MNHEY and SVGEGT. The CDR3 has 16 residues. V lost 6 bases to trimming and J lost 5 bases, with 17 bases between them. CDR3 sequence reads: CASSLFTGTNNSPLHF. The CDR3 bases are TGTGCCAGCAGCCTATTTACCGGGACAAATAATTCACCCCTCCACTTT.

By its share, this clonotype is medium-sized. V and J are TRBV15 and TRBJ1-5, with a tentative D call TRBD1 (6 bases). The CDR3 runs to 15 residues. CDR1 and CDR2 (germline): LNHNV, YYDKDF (reference sequence). The V gene lost 1 base and the J gene lost 0 bases, with 7 bases spanning the gap. The CDR3 sequence is CATSRGGGSNQPQHF. The CDR3 nucleotides are TGTGCCACCAGCAGAGGAGGGGGTAGCAATCAGCCCCAGCATTTT.

This clonotype was found a few times. The gene calls are TRBV10-3 and TRBJ1-1; the match to TRBD1 covers 7 bases. The CDR3 runs 14 residues. Germline CDR1 and CDR2: ENHRY and SYGVKD. V lost 10 bases and J lost 5; bases outside the gene matches: 13. CDR3 region: CASSRQGLLTEAFF. The CDR3 DNA sequence: TGTGCCAGCAGCAGACAGGGTTTACTAACTGAAGCTTTCTTT.

The chain links TRBV29-1 to TRBJ1-2; 11 bases align to TRBD1. Per the germline V gene, CDR1 is SQVTM and CDR2 is ANQGSEA. V shed 8 bases and J 6 bases; nucleotides not matched to a gene: 11. The CDR3 is 14 amino acids. CDR3 region: CSTWTGGRLHGYTF. The CDR3 DNA reads as TGCAGCACCTGGACAGGGGGCAGGTTGCATGGCTACACCTTC.

The CDR3 sequence is CASSSGTTPEAFF. As DNA, the CDR3 is TGTGCCAGCAGTTCAGGGACCACCCCTGAAGCTTTCTTT. This chain uses TRBV6-5 with TRBJ1-1; a weak D match, TRBD1 (5 bases). The CDR3 spans 13 residues. CDR1 is MNHEY, CDR2 SVGAGI, per germline. With 4 bases removed from V and 6 bases from J, the gap between germline ends came to 12 bases.

The sample holds a few counts of this clonotype. V is TRBV27 and J is TRBJ2-3; a possible D gene is TRBD1 (6 bases). V shed 4 bases and J shed 0 bases, with 11 bases lying between them. CDR1 and CDR2 (germline): MNHEY, SMNVEV (reference sequence). The CDR3 spans 15 residues. The DNA of the CDR3 is TGTGCCAGCAGTTACACCAGGGGAAGCACAGATACGCAGTATTTT. It translates to CASSYTRGSTDTQYF.

The chain carries TRBV6-5 and TRBJ1-1; D is perhaps TRBD1 (5 bases). From germline, CDR1 is MNHEY and CDR2 SVGAGI. V was trimmed by 0 bases and J by 10 bases, leaving 9 bases between them. The CDR3 extends over 12 amino acids. The CDR3 here is CASSYSEGIAFF. CDR3 coding DNA: TGTGCCAGCAGTTACTCGGAGGGGATAGCTTTCTTT.

The CDR3 spells CASSTTGTGVFETQYF. For the CDR3, the DNA is TGTGCCAGCAGTACAACCGGGACAGGGGTTTTTGAGACCCAGTACTTC. The chain uses TRBV27 and TRBJ2-5, with TRBD1 matching 10 bases. The V segment lost 5 bases and the J segment 5 bases; nucleotides outside the gene matches: 11. The CDR3 loop spans 16 amino acids. Germline loops: CDR1 MNHEY, CDR2 SMNVEV (reference sequence).

This clonotype has a handful of counts. The chain combines TRBV6-1 with TRBJ1-2; TRBD1 matches 12 bases. The CDR3 covers 17 residues. CDR1 MNHNS and CDR2 SASEGT come from the germline V gene. The junction had 9 bases not matched to a gene; V was cut back by 5 bases and J by 2 bases. The CDR3 DNA reads TGTGCCAGCAGTAATTCCGGGACAGGGGGCCTAAACTATGGCTACACCTTC. The encoded protein is CASSNSGTGGLNYGYTF.

The genes are TRBV20-1 and TRBJ2-7; 12 bases are a match to TRBD2. CDR3 length: 14 residues. The germline V gene encodes CDR1 DFQATT and CDR2 SNEGSKA (reference sequence). Trimming at V came to 7 bases and at J to 2 bases, leaving 6 bases not matched to a gene. In DNA form, the CDR3 reads TGCAGTGTTGTGAGGACTAGCGGGACCTACGAGCAGTACTTC. Translating gives CSVVRTSGTYEQYF.